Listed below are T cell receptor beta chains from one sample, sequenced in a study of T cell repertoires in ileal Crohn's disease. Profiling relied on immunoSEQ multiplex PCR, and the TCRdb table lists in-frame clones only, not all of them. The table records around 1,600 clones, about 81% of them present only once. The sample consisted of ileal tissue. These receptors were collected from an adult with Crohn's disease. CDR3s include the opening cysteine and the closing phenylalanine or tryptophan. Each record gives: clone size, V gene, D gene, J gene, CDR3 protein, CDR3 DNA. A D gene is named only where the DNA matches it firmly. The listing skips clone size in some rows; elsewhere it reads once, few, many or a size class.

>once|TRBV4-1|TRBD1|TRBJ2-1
CASGTGVLDNEQFF
TGCGCCAGCGGGACAGGGGTTTTGGACAATGAGCAGTTCTTC
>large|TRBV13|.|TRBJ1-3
CASRSVTKAPGGNTIYF
TGTGCCAGCAGGTCTGTTACCAAGGCTCCGGGGGGAAACACCATATATTTT
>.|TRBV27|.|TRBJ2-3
CASSFELESTDTQYF
TGTGCCAGCAGTTTTGAACTTGAAAGCACAGATACGCAGTATTTT
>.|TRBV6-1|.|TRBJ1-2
CASSATANYGYTF
TGTGCCAGCAGTGCCACTGCAAATTATGGCTACACCTTC
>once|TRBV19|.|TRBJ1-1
CASSFGGRNGNTEAFF
TGTGCCAGTAGTTTCGGGGGGCGTAACGGTAACACTGAAGCTTTCTTT
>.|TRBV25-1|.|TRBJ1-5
CASSESAGDQPQHF
TGTGCCAGCAGTGAATCGGCCGGGGATCAGCCCCAGCATTTT
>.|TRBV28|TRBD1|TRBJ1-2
CASSILRGRANYGYTF
TGTGCCAGCAGTATACTGAGGGGGCGCGCGAACTATGGCTACACCTTC
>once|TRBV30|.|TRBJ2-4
CAFLIAKNIQYF
TGTGCCTTCCTAATAGCCAAAAACATTCAGTACTTC
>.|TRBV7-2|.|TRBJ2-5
CASQKDDLLETQYF
TGTGCCAGTCAAAAGGATGACTTACTGGAGACCCAGTACTTC
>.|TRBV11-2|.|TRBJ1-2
CASSLGTEAVGTF
TGTGCCAGCAGCCTAGGGACGGAAGCGGTCGGCACCTTC
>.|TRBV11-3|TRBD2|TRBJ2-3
CASSFPGASGGGDTQYF
TGTGCCAGCAGCTTTCCCGGGGCTAGCGGGGGCGGAGATACGCAGTATTTT
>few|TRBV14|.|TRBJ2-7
CASSPPGRVLKEQYF
TGTGCCAGCAGCCCCCCGGGCAGGGTTCTAAAAGAGCAGTACTTC
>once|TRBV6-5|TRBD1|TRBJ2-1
CASSSQGAFDNEQFF
TGTGCCAGCAGTTCACAGGGGGCGTTCGACAATGAGCAGTTCTTC
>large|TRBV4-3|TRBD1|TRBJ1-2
CASSQDGQGASGYTF
TGCGCCAGCAGCCAAGATGGGCAGGGGGCGAGTGGCTACACCTTC
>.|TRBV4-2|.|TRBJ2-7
CASSQTRGSYEQYF
TGTGCCAGCAGCCAAACCAGGGGATCCTACGAGCAGTACTTC
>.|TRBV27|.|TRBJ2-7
CASSLPPRVWTQSYEQYF
TGTGCCAGCAGTCTACCCCCCAGGGTCTGGACGCAAAGCTACGAGCAGTACTTC
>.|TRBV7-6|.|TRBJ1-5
CASSASVGGRHSNQPQHF
TGTGCCAGCAGCGCAAGCGTCGGGGGAAGACATAGCAATCAGCCCCAGCATTTT
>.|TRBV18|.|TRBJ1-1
CASSNARDTEAFF
TGTGCCAGCTCCAACGCGCGTGACACTGAAGCTTTCTTT
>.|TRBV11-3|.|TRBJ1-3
CASSLTSGGNTIYF
TGTGCCAGCAGCTTAACATCGGGAGGAAACACCATATATTTT
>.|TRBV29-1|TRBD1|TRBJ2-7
CSVEGQGGEQYF
TGCAGCGTAGAGGGACAGGGAGGGGAGCAGTACTTC